This is a list of T cell receptor beta chains from one sample in a study of identical twins. A single record per CDR3 protein comes from TCRdb applying MiXCR to the 5' RACE reads. Among a few hundred thousand distinct CDR3 sequences listed, over 9.5% were seen once. This sample was also put to use in a study of yellow fever vaccine responses in identical twins.

Sequenced sample: memory (CD45RO+) T cells sorted from blood. Receptors originate from a young woman in good health. CDR3s include the opening cysteine and the closing phenylalanine or tryptophan. The D gene is left open where the match is weak. Only some rows state a clone size, as once, few, many or a class for expanded clones.

D: TRBD2
V: TRBV7-9
J: TRBJ2-2
size: -
DNA: TGTGCCAGCAGCCGAACCCCGACTAGCGTACCCGGGGAGCTGTTTTTT
CDR3: CASSRTPTSVPGELFF

D: TRBD2
V: TRBV28
J: TRBJ2-1
size: many
DNA: TGTGCCAGCAGTTCCTTGACTAGCGGGAGGGCCAATGAGCAGTTCTTC
CDR3: CASSSLTSGRANEQFF

D: -
V: TRBV9
J: TRBJ2-1
size: few
DNA: TGTGCCAGCAGCGTATCTGCGGGACAGACCTACAATGAGCAGTTCTTC
CDR3: CASSVSAGQTYNEQFF

D: -
V: TRBV9
J: TRBJ2-5
size: -
DNA: TGTGCCAGCGCGAAGGACAGATTACAAGAGACCCAGTACTTC
CDR3: CASAKDRLQETQYF

D: TRBD1
V: TRBV12-3/TRBV12-4
J: TRBJ2-7
size: -
DNA: TGTGCCAGCAGTCTACAGGGGGCTGCCGCCTACGAGCAGTACTTC
CDR3: CASSLQGAAAYEQYF

D: -
V: TRBV4-1
J: TRBJ1-4
size: many
DNA: TGCGCCAGCAGCCTGTGGGACGGGCTGTCTGAAAAACTGTTTTTT
CDR3: CASSLWDGLSEKLFF

D: TRBD2
V: TRBV11-2
J: TRBJ2-1
size: few
DNA: TGTGCCAGCAGCACCCTCGGGAGGCAGGACAATGAGCAGTTCTTC
CDR3: CASSTLGRQDNEQFF

D: -
V: TRBV7-9
J: TRBJ2-7
size: many
DNA: TGTGCCAGCAGCTTATTTACAGGACCCGCGTTCTACGAGCAGTACTTC
CDR3: CASSLFTGPAFYEQYF

D: TRBD2
V: TRBV20-1
J: TRBJ2-5
size: few
DNA: TGCAGTGCTACTATTAGCGGGAAAAAGACCCAGTACTTC
CDR3: CSATISGKKTQYF

D: TRBD1
V: TRBV9
J: TRBJ2-6
size: few
DNA: TGTGCCAGCAGCGAGTCCAGCCTTCAGGGGGCAGGCCTCTCTGGGGCCAACGTCCTGACTTTC
CDR3: CASSESSLQGAGLSGANVLTF

D: -
V: TRBV25-1
J: TRBJ2-5
size: few
DNA: TGTGCCAGCAGTGCTCTGGAGATCACGAAAGAGACCCAGTACTTC
CDR3: CASSALEITKETQYF

D: TRBD1
V: TRBV2
J: TRBJ1-6
size: few
DNA: TGTGCCAGCAAATCGGAAGGGGGCGCAGGTTCACCCCTCCACTTT
CDR3: CASKSEGGAGSPLHF

D: -
V: TRBV11-3
J: TRBJ2-2
size: -
DNA: TGTGCCAGCAGCTTTAACCCCCGCTCCGGGGAGCTGTTTTTT
CDR3: CASSFNPRSGELFF

D: TRBD2
V: TRBV10-3
J: TRBJ2-1
size: few
DNA: TGTGCCATCAGTGAGTCGGCGGGAGGGGGTGAGCAGTTCTTC
CDR3: CAISESAGGGEQFF

D: TRBD1
V: TRBV5-6
J: TRBJ2-1
size: many
DNA: TGTGCCAGCAGCTTGGAACAGGGGGCGGTAAATGAGCAGTTCTTC
CDR3: CASSLEQGAVNEQFF

D: -
V: TRBV20-1
J: TRBJ2-2
size: -
DNA: TGCAGTGGCCAGGAAGGGGGGGGGACCGGGGAGCTGTTTTTT
CDR3: CSGQEGGGTGELFF

D: -
V: TRBV7-2
J: TRBJ2-2
size: -
DNA: TGTGCCAGCAGCCCCCTTTGGACCGGGGAGCTGTTTTTT
CDR3: CASSPLWTGELFF

D: -
V: TRBV28
J: TRBJ1-6
size: -
DNA: TGTGCCAGCAGTTTATTCTTAGGGTCGGCTTGGGATAATTCACCCCTCCACTTT
CDR3: CASSLFLGSAWDNSPLHF

D: -
V: TRBV27
J: TRBJ2-5
size: few
DNA: TGTGCCAGCAGTTTACGGGCCAGGGAAGAGACCCAGTACTTC
CDR3: CASSLRAREETQYF

D: -
V: TRBV7-9
J: TRBJ2-2
size: -
DNA: TGTGCCAGCAGCACGTCAGGGTCGATGGGTACCGGGGAGCTGTTTTTT
CDR3: CASSTSGSMGTGELFF

D: -
V: TRBV20-1
J: TRBJ2-1
size: many
DNA: TGCAGTGCCTCAAGTGGGCGGGTTTCCTACAATGAGCAGTTCTTC
CDR3: CSASSGRVSYNEQFF

D: TRBD2
V: TRBV5-8
J: TRBJ2-1
size: few
DNA: TGTGCCAGCAGCTTGGCCCCTAGCGGGACGAAGGTTAATGAGCAGTTCTTC
CDR3: CASSLAPSGTKVNEQFF

D: -
V: TRBV20-1
J: TRBJ1-2
size: few
DNA: TGCAGCGCCGGGCAGGTGGCGGCTGGCTACACCTTC
CDR3: CSAGQVAAGYTF

D: -
V: TRBV7-2
J: TRBJ1-2
size: -
DNA: TGTGCCAGCAGCTTAGCAGGCCCTGGCTACACCTTC
CDR3: CASSLAGPGYTF

D: TRBD1
V: TRBV20-1
J: TRBJ1-5
size: few
DNA: TGCAGTGCTGGGGATGACAGGGAGGACAATCAGCCCCAGCATTTT
CDR3: CSAGDDREDNQPQHF

D: -
V: TRBV4-3
J: TRBJ2-4
size: many
DNA: TGCGCCAGCAGCCAAGAACTAGCAGCCAAAAACATTCAGTACTTC
CDR3: CASSQELAAKNIQYF

D: TRBD2
V: TRBV12-3/TRBV12-4
J: TRBJ2-1
size: many
DNA: TGTGCCAGCAGCCTGGGGGGGGTCAATGAGCAGTTCTTC
CDR3: CASSLGGVNEQFF

D: -
V: TRBV20-1
J: TRBJ2-2
size: -
DNA: TGCAGTGCTAGAGCGTTTGTAGGAAGCACCGGGGAGCTGTTTTTT
CDR3: CSARAFVGSTGELFF

D: -
V: TRBV27
J: TRBJ1-5
size: few
DNA: TGTGCCAGCAGTTTGGAATCCCCGAAGGGCAATCAGCCCCAGCATTTT
CDR3: CASSLESPKGNQPQHF

D: TRBD2
V: TRBV27
J: TRBJ2-1
size: -
DNA: TGTGCCAGCAGTTTATCGCCCACTAGCGGGAGGTACAATGAGCAGTTCTTC
CDR3: CASSLSPTSGRYNEQFF

D: -
V: TRBV28
J: TRBJ2-7
size: -
DNA: TGTGCCAGCTTGGGGCCTGAACACCCCTACGAGCAGTACTTC
CDR3: CASLGPEHPYEQYF

D: -
V: TRBV20-1
J: TRBJ2-5
size: -
DNA: TGCAGTGCTAGAGGGGTAGAAGACCAACAAAAAGAGACCCAGTACTTC
CDR3: CSARGVEDQQKETQYF

D: -
V: TRBV12-3/TRBV12-4
J: TRBJ2-7
size: many
DNA: TGTGCCAGCACCCCTCCACGGGTCGGTCTCTCCTACGAGCAGTACTTC
CDR3: CASTPPRVGLSYEQYF

D: TRBD1
V: TRBV4-3
J: TRBJ1-2
size: few
DNA: TGCGCCAGCAGCCAAGAATATCACAGGGGGGATGGCTACACCTTC
CDR3: CASSQEYHRGDGYTF

D: -
V: TRBV30
J: TRBJ2-1
size: -
DNA: TGTGCCTGGACCTGGGATGAGAATGAGCAGTTCTTC
CDR3: CAWTWDENEQFF

D: TRBD2
V: TRBV27
J: TRBJ2-1
size: -
DNA: TGTGCCAGCAGGTCACATCTAGCGGGGGGGTACAATGAGCAGTTCTTC
CDR3: CASRSHLAGGYNEQFF

D: -
V: TRBV7-8
J: TRBJ2-7
size: -
DNA: TGTGCCAGCAGCTTTTTGAGTTCCGGCCCCGGCGAATCCTACGAGCAGTACTTC
CDR3: CASSFLSSGPGESYEQYF

D: TRBD2
V: TRBV11-2
J: TRBJ2-5
size: -
DNA: TGTGCCAGCAGCCCACTAGCGGGGCTGGGGGAGACCCAGTACTTC
CDR3: CASSPLAGLGETQYF

D: TRBD1
V: TRBV3-1
J: TRBJ1-3
size: few
DNA: TGTGCCAGCAGCCTACGGACAGGGAGACACTCTGGAAACACCATATATTTT
CDR3: CASSLRTGRHSGNTIYF

D: -
V: TRBV24-1
J: TRBJ2-5
size: few
DNA: TGTGCCACCAGTGATTTAGCGGAGACCCAGTACTTC
CDR3: CATSDLAETQYF